This entry is about one T cell receptor beta chain. The antigen is not known. Axillary draining lymph nodes of breast cancer patients supplied the node samples. The sample originates from a study of breast tumors, draining lymph nodes, adjacent tissues. Study findings and constraints: The data were judged consistent with most tumor T cells coming from lymph node and expanding in tumor.

TCRdb reprocessed the multiplex PCR reads with MiXCR, giving one entry per CDR3 protein. The sample lists around 230,000 distinct CDR3 sequences; less than 40% were seen once. CDR1 and CDR2 (germline): MDHEN, SYDVKM. V gave up 6 bases and J gave up 2 bases; unmatched junction bases: 4. The CDR3 covers 15 residues. The sample consisted of axillary lymph node tissue. The TCR was taken from a female donor with breast cancer. Some clones in this sample may be carry-over from other donors' samples. The chain employs TRBV28 and TRBJ2-3; 11 nucleotides agree with TRBD2. Written as DNA, the CDR3 is TGTGCCAGCAGGCGACTAGCGGGACACACAGATACGCAGTATTTT. It encodes CASRRLAGHTDTQYF. The full variable domain, its missing parts supplied by reference TRBV28 and TRBJ2-3, is DVKVTQSSRYLVKRTGEKVFLECVQDMDHENMFWYRQDPGLGLRLIYFSYDVKMKEKGDIPEGYSVSREKKERFSLILESASTNQTSMYLCASRRLAGHTDTQYFGPGTRLTVL.